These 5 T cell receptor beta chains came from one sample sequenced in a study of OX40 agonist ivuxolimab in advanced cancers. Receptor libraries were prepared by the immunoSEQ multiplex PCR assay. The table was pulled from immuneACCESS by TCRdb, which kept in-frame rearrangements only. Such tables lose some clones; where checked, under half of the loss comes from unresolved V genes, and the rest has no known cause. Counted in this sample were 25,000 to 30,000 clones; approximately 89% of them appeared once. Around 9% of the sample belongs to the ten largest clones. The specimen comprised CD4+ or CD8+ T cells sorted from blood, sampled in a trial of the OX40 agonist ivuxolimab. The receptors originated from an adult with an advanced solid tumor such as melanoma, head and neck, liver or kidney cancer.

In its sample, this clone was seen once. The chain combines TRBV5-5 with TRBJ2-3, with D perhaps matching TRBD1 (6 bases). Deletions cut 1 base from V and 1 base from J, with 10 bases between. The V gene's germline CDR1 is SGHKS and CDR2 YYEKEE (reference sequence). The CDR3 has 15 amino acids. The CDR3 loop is CASSLNRDGTDTQYF. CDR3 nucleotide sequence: TGTGCCAGCAGCTTGAACAGGGATGGCACAGATACGCAGTATTTT.

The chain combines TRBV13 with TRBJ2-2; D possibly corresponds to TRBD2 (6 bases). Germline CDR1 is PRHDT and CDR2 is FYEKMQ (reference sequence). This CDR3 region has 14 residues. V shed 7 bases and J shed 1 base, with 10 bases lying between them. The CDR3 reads CASTPSENTGELFF. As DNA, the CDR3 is TGTGCCAGCACCCCTAGCGAGAACACCGGGGAGCTGTTTTTT.

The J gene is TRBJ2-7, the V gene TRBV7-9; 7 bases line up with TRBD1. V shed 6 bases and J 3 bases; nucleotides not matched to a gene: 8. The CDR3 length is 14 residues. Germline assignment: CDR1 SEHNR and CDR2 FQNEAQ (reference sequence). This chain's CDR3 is CASSGRGQLYEQYF. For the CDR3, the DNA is TGTGCCAGCAGTGGCCGGGGACAGCTCTACGAGCAGTACTTC.

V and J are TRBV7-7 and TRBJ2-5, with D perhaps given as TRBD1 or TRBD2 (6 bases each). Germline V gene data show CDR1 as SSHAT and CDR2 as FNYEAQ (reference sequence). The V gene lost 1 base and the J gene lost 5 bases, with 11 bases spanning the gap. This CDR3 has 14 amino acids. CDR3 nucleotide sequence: TGTGCCAGCAGCTTAGGGGGGGCGCGGGAGACCCAGTACTTC. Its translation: CASSLGGARETQYF.

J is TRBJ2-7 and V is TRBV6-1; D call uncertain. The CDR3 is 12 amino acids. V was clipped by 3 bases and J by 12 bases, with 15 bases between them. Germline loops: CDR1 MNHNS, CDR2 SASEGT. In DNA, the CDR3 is TGTGCCAGCAGTGATTTATCGCTAACGGGGTACTTC. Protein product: CASSDLSLTGYF.